Reported below is one TCR beta chain. This sample was included in a study of blood T cell repertoires in COVID-19. Data came from immunoSEQ multiplex PCR; TCRdb stores just in-frame clones and leaves some out. The sample consists of fewer than 500,000 clones, 80% to 90% of them appearing once. Germline V lookup: CDR1 SGHAT, CDR2 FQNNGV. The CDR3 runs 16 residues. Trimming at V came to 1 base and at J to 5 bases, leaving 6 bases not matched to a gene. The source of this sequence is a young man who had recovered from COVID-19. This rearrangement joins TRBV11-2 to TRBJ2-3, with 10 bases lining up with TRBD2. The sample consisted of PBMCs or T cells enriched from blood (not recorded which). The CDR3 nucleotides read TGTGCCAGCAGCTTAGGAGGAGCGGGAGGGCAAGATACGCAGTATTTT. It encodes CASSLGGAGGQDTQYF.